This is a list of T cell receptor beta chains from one sample in a study of shared clonotypes between healthy human individuals. The data were produced by immunoSEQ multiplex PCR, yet TCRdb's version contains in-frame clones alone and is incomplete. Here the sample spans 780,000 or so clones, roughly 72% being singletons. The sample was memory CD4+ T cells sorted from blood. These receptors all stem from a woman in her twenties or thirties in good health. Each CDR3 is given with its conserved first and last residue. Each record gives: CDR3 protein, CDR3 DNA, clone size, J gene, V gene, D gene. The D gene is left open where the match is weak. Size tells how often a clone was seen (once, few, many) or the class of an expanded clone, and some rows leave it out.

cdr3_aa: CASTTGGQPQHF
cdr3_nt: TGTGCCAGCACGACAGGAGGTCAGCCCCAGCATTTT
clone_size: .
j_call: TRBJ1-5
v_call: TRBV27
d_call: .

cdr3_aa: CASRLRTFQETQYF
cdr3_nt: TGTGCCAGCAGACTCAGGACTTTCCAAGAGACCCAGTACTTC
clone_size: once
j_call: TRBJ2-5
v_call: TRBV5-6
d_call: .

cdr3_aa: CASSPIDRNYGYTF
cdr3_nt: TGTGCCAGCTCACCTATTGACCGCAACTATGGCTACACCTTC
clone_size: .
j_call: TRBJ1-2
v_call: TRBV18
d_call: .

cdr3_aa: CASSLRWDRAQETQYF
cdr3_nt: TGTGCCAGCAGTTTACGCTGGGACAGGGCACAAGAGACCCAGTACTTC
clone_size: .
j_call: TRBJ2-5
v_call: TRBV27
d_call: TRBD1

cdr3_aa: CASSIDPSPFPSYSGANVLTF
cdr3_nt: TGTGCCAGTAGTATAGACCCCTCTCCTTTCCCATCCTACTCTGGGGCCAACGTCCTGACTTTC
clone_size: .
j_call: TRBJ2-6
v_call: TRBV19
d_call: .

cdr3_aa: CAISEWYGASSYEQYF
cdr3_nt: TGTGCCATCAGTGAGTGGTACGGGGCTTCCTCCTACGAGCAGTACTTC
clone_size: .
j_call: TRBJ2-7
v_call: TRBV10-3
d_call: .

cdr3_aa: CAIRGDYEQFF
cdr3_nt: TGTGCCATCAGAGGGGATTATGAGCAGTTCTTC
clone_size: .
j_call: TRBJ2-1
v_call: TRBV10-3
d_call: .

cdr3_aa: CASSTGTGERAETQYF
cdr3_nt: TGTGCCAGTAGTACGGGGACAGGGGAACGCGCGGAGACCCAGTACTTC
clone_size: .
j_call: TRBJ2-5
v_call: TRBV19
d_call: TRBD1

cdr3_aa: CASSAGGFGETQYF
cdr3_nt: TGTGCCAGCAGCGCAGGGGGCTTCGGGGAGACCCAGTACTTC
clone_size: .
j_call: TRBJ2-5
v_call: TRBV11-3
d_call: TRBD1

cdr3_aa: CASSPRADSVNTEAFF
cdr3_nt: TGTGCCAGCTCACCACGGGCCGACAGCGTGAACACTGAAGCTTTCTTT
clone_size: .
j_call: TRBJ1-1
v_call: TRBV18
d_call: .

cdr3_aa: CASSIGGTGGAAIYGYTF
cdr3_nt: TGTGCCAGTAGTATAGGGGGGACAGGGGGCGCCGCCATCTATGGCTACACCTTC
clone_size: .
j_call: TRBJ1-2
v_call: TRBV19
d_call: TRBD1

cdr3_aa: CASKFGGIAEAFF
cdr3_nt: TGTGCCAGCAAATTCGGGGGTATCGCTGAAGCTTTCTTT
clone_size: .
j_call: TRBJ1-1
v_call: TRBV28
d_call: .

cdr3_aa: CASSLDPGYQETQYF
cdr3_nt: TGCGCCAGCAGCTTGGATCCAGGGTACCAAGAGACCCAGTACTTC
clone_size: .
j_call: TRBJ2-5
v_call: TRBV5-1
d_call: .

cdr3_aa: CASSQQGNTEAFF
cdr3_nt: TGTGCCAGCTCACAACAGGGGAACACTGAAGCTTTCTTT
clone_size: few
j_call: TRBJ1-1
v_call: TRBV18
d_call: .

cdr3_aa: CASSSSATNTEAFF
cdr3_nt: TGCGCCAGCAGCTCGAGTGCCACCAACACTGAAGCTTTCTTT
clone_size: few
j_call: TRBJ1-1
v_call: TRBV5-1
d_call: .

cdr3_aa: CASSQDYEGVSYEQYF
cdr3_nt: TGCGCCAGCAGCCAAGATTACGAGGGGGTGAGCTACGAGCAGTACTTC
clone_size: .
j_call: TRBJ2-7
v_call: TRBV4-1
d_call: .

cdr3_aa: CASSLADGNNYGYTF
cdr3_nt: TGCGCCAGCAGCTTGGCGGACGGAAATAACTATGGCTACACCTTC
clone_size: once
j_call: TRBJ1-2
v_call: TRBV5-1
d_call: .

cdr3_aa: CASRGLVSTETQYF
cdr3_nt: TGTGCCAGCAGAGGACTAGTCTCCACAGAGACCCAGTACTTC
clone_size: .
j_call: TRBJ2-5
v_call: TRBV6-5
d_call: TRBD2

cdr3_aa: CASSQVSMRGGPYNEQFF
cdr3_nt: TGCGCCAGCAGCCAAGTCTCGATGCGGGGAGGGCCCTACAATGAGCAGTTCTTC
clone_size: .
j_call: TRBJ2-1
v_call: TRBV4-1
d_call: TRBD2

cdr3_aa: CASSLNGYEQYF
cdr3_nt: TGTGCCAGCAGCTTGAACGGGTACGAGCAGTACTTC
clone_size: .
j_call: TRBJ2-7
v_call: TRBV7-2
d_call: .

cdr3_aa: CASEQTGTGEDEQFF
cdr3_nt: TGTGCCAGCGAACAAACCGGGACAGGGGAGGATGAGCAGTTCTTC
clone_size: once
j_call: TRBJ2-1
v_call: TRBV2
d_call: TRBD1

cdr3_aa: CASSELGNTEAFF
cdr3_nt: TGTGCCAGCAGTGAATTAGGAAACACTGAAGCTTTCTTT
clone_size: .
j_call: TRBJ1-1
v_call: TRBV6-1
d_call: .

cdr3_aa: CASRSTRGRQWMNEQYF
cdr3_nt: TGTGCCAGCAGATCCACAAGGGGGCGCCAGTGGATGAACGAGCAGTACTTC
clone_size: few
j_call: TRBJ2-7
v_call: TRBV28
d_call: TRBD1

cdr3_aa: CASSLGGQGSTEAFF
cdr3_nt: TGTGCCAGCAGTTTGGGTGGGCAGGGAAGCACTGAAGCTTTCTTT
clone_size: few
j_call: TRBJ1-1
v_call: TRBV28
d_call: .

cdr3_aa: CASSIWGGSANEKLFF
cdr3_nt: TGTGCCAGTAGTATCTGGGGGGGAAGCGCTAATGAAAAACTGTTTTTT
clone_size: .
j_call: TRBJ1-4
v_call: TRBV19
d_call: .

cdr3_aa: CATSSRGQAEAFF
cdr3_nt: TGTGCCACCAGCAGCCGCGGACAGGCTGAAGCTTTCTTT
clone_size: .
j_call: TRBJ1-1
v_call: TRBV15
d_call: TRBD1

cdr3_aa: CASSPNRRVNGYTF
cdr3_nt: TGTGCCAGCAGTCCCAACAGGAGAGTGAATGGCTACACCTTC
clone_size: .
j_call: TRBJ1-2
v_call: TRBV28
d_call: .

cdr3_aa: CASSKGLEEIIYEQYF
cdr3_nt: TGTGCCAGCAGCAAAGGACTAGAAGAGATAATATACGAGCAGTACTTC
clone_size: many
j_call: TRBJ2-7
v_call: TRBV21-1
d_call: .

cdr3_aa: CASSFRSGRLTGELFF
cdr3_nt: TGTGCCAGCAGCTTTCGTAGCGGGAGGTTGACCGGGGAGCTGTTTTTT
clone_size: .
j_call: TRBJ2-2
v_call: TRBV7-2
d_call: TRBD2

cdr3_aa: CASSEASGAPSYNEQFF
cdr3_nt: TGTGCCAGCAGTGAAGCATCCGGGGCCCCGTCCTACAATGAGCAGTTCTTC
clone_size: .
j_call: TRBJ2-1
v_call: TRBV6-1
d_call: .

cdr3_aa: CASSPTAGLVYIQYF
cdr3_nt: TGTGCCAGTAGCCCAACAGCCGGACTAGTTTACATTCAGTACTTC
clone_size: .
j_call: TRBJ2-4
v_call: TRBV19
d_call: TRBD2

cdr3_aa: CASSDSRSSGNTIYF
cdr3_nt: TGTGCCAGCAGTGATTCTAGGAGCTCTGGAAACACCATATATTTT
clone_size: few
j_call: TRBJ1-3
v_call: TRBV6-1
d_call: .

cdr3_aa: CASSYSGQSSGNTIYF
cdr3_nt: TGTGCCAGCAGTTACTCGGGGCAGAGCTCTGGAAACACCATATATTTT
clone_size: .
j_call: TRBJ1-3
v_call: TRBV6-6
d_call: .

cdr3_aa: CASSQPGEQFF
cdr3_nt: TGTGCCAGCAGCCAGCCTGGTGAGCAGTTCTTC
clone_size: .
j_call: TRBJ2-1
v_call: TRBV11-2
d_call: .

cdr3_aa: CASSPDRASYTF
cdr3_nt: TGCGCCAGCAGCCCGGACAGGGCCAGCTACACCTTC
clone_size: .
j_call: TRBJ1-2
v_call: TRBV5-1
d_call: TRBD1

cdr3_aa: CASSVVLTGAPANEKLFF
cdr3_nt: TGCGCCAGCAGTGTTGTCCTGACAGGGGCACCGGCTAATGAAAAACTGTTTTTT
clone_size: .
j_call: TRBJ1-4
v_call: TRBV10-2
d_call: TRBD1

cdr3_aa: CASSLQGQISDEQYF
cdr3_nt: TGTGCCAGCAGCCTCCAGGGACAAATTTCGGACGAGCAGTACTTC
clone_size: .
j_call: TRBJ2-7
v_call: TRBV7-9
d_call: .

cdr3_aa: CASSFTWRDEAFF
cdr3_nt: TGTGCCAGCAGTTTCACATGGCGGGATGAAGCTTTCTTT
clone_size: .
j_call: TRBJ1-1
v_call: TRBV27
d_call: .

cdr3_aa: CASSLPMREDTQYF
cdr3_nt: TGCGCCAGCAGCCTGCCCATGAGGGAAGATACGCAGTATTTT
clone_size: .
j_call: TRBJ2-3
v_call: TRBV4-1
d_call: .

cdr3_aa: CASRLRASDTEAFF
cdr3_nt: TGTGCCAGCAGACTCCGGGCGTCGGACACTGAAGCTTTCTTT
clone_size: .
j_call: TRBJ1-1
v_call: TRBV7-3
d_call: .

cdr3_aa: CASSSGQDDGYTF
cdr3_nt: TGCGCCAGCAGCTCAGGACAGGACGATGGCTACACCTTC
clone_size: .
j_call: TRBJ1-2
v_call: TRBV5-1
d_call: TRBD1

cdr3_aa: CASSLIAGGSYEQYF
cdr3_nt: TGTGCCAGCAGCTTGATAGCGGGAGGCTCCTACGAGCAGTACTTC
clone_size: .
j_call: TRBJ2-7
v_call: TRBV5-4
d_call: TRBD2

cdr3_aa: CASSVGVAGTAKNIQYF
cdr3_nt: TGTGCCAGCAGCGTAGGAGTAGCGGGGACAGCCAAAAACATTCAGTACTTC
clone_size: few
j_call: TRBJ2-4
v_call: TRBV9
d_call: TRBD2

cdr3_aa: CASKPGGVRNQPQHF
cdr3_nt: TGTGCCAGCAAACCAGGGGGCGTTCGCAATCAGCCCCAGCATTTT
clone_size: .
j_call: TRBJ1-5
v_call: TRBV6-5
d_call: TRBD1

cdr3_aa: CASSPEMQGVNEQFF
cdr3_nt: TGTGCCAGCTCACCAGAAATGCAGGGGGTGAATGAGCAGTTCTTC
clone_size: .
j_call: TRBJ2-1
v_call: TRBV18
d_call: TRBD1

cdr3_aa: CATSRGYSEEKLFF
cdr3_nt: TGTGCCACCAGCAGGGGGTACTCGGAGGAAAAACTGTTTTTT
clone_size: .
j_call: TRBJ1-4
v_call: TRBV15
d_call: .

cdr3_aa: CASSQGKGTEAFF
cdr3_nt: TGTGCCAGTTCACAGGGGAAGGGGACTGAAGCTTTCTTT
clone_size: .
j_call: TRBJ1-1
v_call: TRBV6-1
d_call: TRBD1

cdr3_aa: CASRKPGTYEQYF
cdr3_nt: TGTGCCAGCAGGAAACCGGGGACCTACGAGCAGTACTTC
clone_size: .
j_call: TRBJ2-7
v_call: TRBV7-8
d_call: .

cdr3_aa: CAWSPSPNYEQYF
cdr3_nt: TGTGCCTGGAGTCCAAGCCCAAACTACGAGCAGTACTTC
clone_size: .
j_call: TRBJ2-7
v_call: TRBV30
d_call: .

cdr3_aa: CASARTGETLNEQFF
cdr3_nt: TGTGCCAGCGCTAGAACGGGAGAGACTTTGAATGAGCAGTTCTTC
clone_size: .
j_call: TRBJ2-1
v_call: TRBV6-5
d_call: .

cdr3_aa: CASSLAVLGETQYF
cdr3_nt: TGCGCCAGCAGCTTGGCGGTCCTTGGAGAGACCCAGTACTTC
clone_size: .
j_call: TRBJ2-5
v_call: TRBV5-1
d_call: .

cdr3_aa: CASSRTGTGGLDTQYF
cdr3_nt: TGTGCCAGCAGTCGGACCGGGACAGGGGGCTTGGATACGCAGTATTTT
clone_size: few
j_call: TRBJ2-3
v_call: TRBV28
d_call: TRBD1